These 5 T cell receptor beta chains came from one sample sequenced in a study of beta chain features in type 1 diabetes. As every portion of the isolated RNA was reverse transcribed, the sequencing read expressed TCRB transcripts. This table comes from immunoSEQ multiplex PCR, and its TCRdb copy is limited to in-frame clones, with some not included. The table shows about 300,000 clones, with 7% to 9% occurring only once. Sequenced sample: central memory CD4+ T cells from blood. The receptors come from a woman in her late teens or twenties in good health.

This clone turned up a few times. The V gene is TRBV5-1, the J gene TRBJ2-1; no clear D. The length of the CDR3 is 16 residues. Germline loops: CDR1 SGHRS, CDR2 YFSETQ. With 1 base removed from V and 0 bases from J, the gap between germline ends came to 11 bases. The CDR3 bases are TGCGCCAGCAGCTTGTTGCATGCTGCCTCCTACAATGAGCAGTTCTTC. This encodes CASSLLHAASYNEQFF.

The V call is TRBV10-3, the J call TRBJ2-3; D is tentatively TRBD1 or TRBD2 (5 bases each). Trimming shortened V by 0 bases and J by 2 bases, and 12 bases separated the two germline ends. The CDR3 extends over 16 amino acids. The germline V gene has CDR1 ENHRY and CDR2 SYGVKD. For the CDR3, the DNA is TGTGCCATCAGTGAGTCCCCCCCGGGGACCACAGATACGCAGTATTTT. Protein: CAISESPPGTTDTQYF.

This chain joins TRBV11-3 and TRBJ2-1; possibly TRBD2 for D (6 bases). The CDR3 runs 16 residues. Trimming shortened V by 6 bases and J by 8 bases, and 23 bases separated the two germline ends. CDR1 is SGHNT, CDR2 YENEEA, per germline. DNA of the CDR3: TGTGCCAGCAGTAGTTTGGTGGGAGGCTCGGGAGATGAGCAGTTCTTC. This gives the protein CASSSLVGGSGDEQFF.

A few counts support this clone. The chain recombines TRBV12-5 with TRBJ2-3; D unresolved. Trimming stripped 8 bases from V and 1 base from J, with 10 bases between. Germline loops: CDR1 LGHNT, CDR2 FRNRAP. CDR3 length: 13 amino acids. CDR3 DNA: TGTGCTAGTCAAAGGGTGGGCACAGATACGCAGTATTTT. Protein: CASQRVGTDTQYF.

This clone appeared a few times. Given a far larger clone just one base away, this is likely a sequencing read error. The chain joins TRBV29-1 to TRBJ2-1; D possibly matches TRBD1 or TRBD2 (6 bases each). Germline V gives CDR1 SQVTM, CDR2 ANQGSEA. This CDR3 comprises 14 residues. The CDR3 sequence: CSGEKGGSYNEQFF. The CDR3 DNA is TGCAGCGGTGAAAAGGGGGGCTCCTACAATGAGCAGTTCTTC.